The rows below give T cell receptor beta chains drawn from one sample of a study of cytomegalovirus exposure and HLA in healthy donors. The method was immunoSEQ multiplex PCR; TCRdb's version includes in-frame clones alone and lacks a portion of them. The table has approximately 32,000 clones, roughly three quarters seen once; the top ten hold about 8%. Sequences were obtained from PBMCs. All receptors derive from a young woman in good health and CMV-seropositive. Each CDR3 is given with its conserved first and last residue. D genes are given only for firm matches. A clone size is listed for some rows: how often the clone was seen (once, few, many), or a class if it is expanded.

>.|TRBV19|TRBD2|TRBJ2-5
CASSERGTQETQYF
TGTGCCAGTTCGGAGCGGGGGACCCAAGAGACCCAGTACTTC
>.|TRBV5-5|.|TRBJ1-5
CASSLAATLNQPQHF
TGTGCCAGCAGCTTGGCGGCGACACTCAATCAGCCCCAGCATTTT
>.|TRBV5-1|TRBD1|TRBJ2-1
CASSFGGTGSYNEQFF
TGCGCCAGCAGTTTTGGGGGGACAGGATCCTACAATGAGCAGTTCTTC
>.|TRBV9|TRBD2|TRBJ2-3
CASSEKLARGTDTQYF
TGTGCCAGCAGCGAAAAACTAGCGCGGGGCACAGATACGCAGTATTTT
>few|TRBV14|.|TRBJ1-1
CASSHGRGSVAFF
TGTGCCAGCAGCCATGGGCGTGGGTCGGTGGCTTTCTTT
>.|TRBV6-5|.|TRBJ1-1
CASSYQVGTEAFF
TGTGCCAGCAGTTACCAGGTGGGCACTGAAGCTTTCTTT
>.|TRBV7-6|TRBD1|TRBJ2-7
CASSLVSGGHPEQYF
TGTGCCAGCAGCTTAGTGTCAGGGGGCCACCCCGAGCAGTACTTC
>few|TRBV6-5|.|TRBJ1-1
CASTLNGATEAFF
TGTGCCAGCACCCTTAATGGGGCCACTGAAGCTTTCTTT
>.|TRBV7-8|.|TRBJ2-7
CASSSPPPGISYEQYF
TGTGCCAGCAGCTCACCCCCCCCAGGTATCTCCTACGAGCAGTACTTC
>.|TRBV2|.|TRBJ1-5
CASSRPGVQPQHF
TGTGCCAGCAGCCGCCCAGGGGTTCAGCCCCAGCATTTT
>.|TRBV27|.|TRBJ1-3
CASSLSNIEGFSSGNTIYF
TGTGCCAGCAGTTTATCGAACATAGAGGGATTTTCCTCTGGAAACACCATATATTTT
>.|TRBV25-1|TRBD1|TRBJ1-1
CASSDGTGTPLGAEAFF
TGTGCCAGCAGTGACGGGACAGGGACGCCTCTCGGGGCTGAAGCTTTCTTT
>.|TRBV19|TRBD1|TRBJ1-2
CASSILTGQGLYGYTF
TGTGCCAGTAGTATTCTTACGGGACAGGGCTTGTATGGCTACACCTTC
>.|TRBV28|.|TRBJ2-7
CASSLPRGADSYEQYF
TGTGCCAGCAGTCTCCCCCGAGGGGCGGACAGCTACGAGCAGTACTTC
>.|TRBV28|TRBD1|TRBJ2-2
CASIEGGRTGELFF
TGTGCCAGCATTGAAGGGGGCCGGACCGGGGAGCTGTTTTTT
>.|TRBV29-1|.|TRBJ2-3
CSGQAYGDTQYF
TGCAGCGGCCAAGCGTACGGAGATACGCAGTATTTT
>.|TRBV9|TRBD2|TRBJ2-2
CASSEPLAGGPGELFF
TGTGCCAGCAGCGAACCTTTAGCGGGGGGGCCCGGGGAGCTGTTTTTT
>.|TRBV10-2|.|TRBJ1-2
CASSERAGASYGYTF
TGCGCCAGCAGTGAGAGGGCAGGGGCCTCTTATGGCTACACCTTC
>few|TRBV6-1|TRBD1|TRBJ1-1
CASSSGQGGNTEAFF
TGTGCCAGCAGTAGTGGACAGGGGGGTAACACTGAAGCTTTCTTT
>few|TRBV5-1|TRBD2|TRBJ2-2
CASSGGANTGELFF
TGCGCCAGCAGCGGGGGGGCGAACACCGGGGAGCTGTTTTTT
>.|TRBV28|.|TRBJ1-1
CATSRGTEAFF
TGTGCCACTTCAAGAGGAACTGAAGCTTTCTTT
>.|TRBV5-1|.|TRBJ2-7
CASSLAQGREQYF
TGCGCCAGCAGCTTGGCTCAGGGCAGGGAGCAGTACTTC
>.|TRBV18|.|TRBJ2-7
CASSGRGDTPYEQYF
TGTGCCAGCTCCGGACGGGGGGACACCCCCTACGAGCAGTACTTC
>.|TRBV7-8|TRBD1|TRBJ2-6
CASSLGQTTSGANVLTF
TGTGCCAGCAGCTTGGGACAGACAACCTCTGGGGCCAACGTCCTGACTTTC
>.|TRBV11-2|TRBD2|TRBJ2-1
CASSQISGRSYNEQFF
TGTGCCAGCAGCCAGATTAGCGGGAGGTCGTACAATGAGCAGTTCTTC
>.|TRBV4-1|TRBD2|TRBJ2-5
CASSSGALEETQYF
TGCGCCAGCAGTAGCGGGGCCCTTGAGGAGACCCAGTACTTC
>.|TRBV2|.|TRBJ1-5
CASSGGGGSNQPQHF
TGTGCCAGCAGTGGGGGGGGAGGGAGCAATCAGCCCCAGCATTTT
>few|TRBV7-2|.|TRBJ1-1
CASSLSYQDTGREAFF
TGTGCCAGCAGCTTATCGTACCAGGACACGGGCCGAGAAGCTTTCTTT
>.|TRBV27|TRBD2|TRBJ2-1
CASSFLAGSSEQFF
TGTGCCAGCAGTTTTCTAGCGGGATCTAGTGAGCAGTTCTTC
>once|TRBV18|TRBD1|TRBJ1-5
CASSPTGGRSNQPQHF
TGTGCCAGCTCACCTACAGGGGGGAGAAGCAATCAGCCCCAGCATTTT
>.|TRBV25-1|.|TRBJ1-2
CASSSLTVLGGYTF
TGTGCCAGCAGTTCCTTGACAGTTTTAGGCGGCTACACCTTC
>.|TRBV5-1|.|TRBJ2-1
CASSLGYGNEQFF
TGCGCCAGCAGCTTGGGCTATGGCAATGAGCAGTTCTTC
>.|TRBV14|.|TRBJ2-6
CASSQSRSGANVLTF
TGTGCCAGCAGCCAATCCCGGTCTGGGGCCAACGTCCTGACTTTC
>.|TRBV7-3|.|TRBJ2-3
CASSHGRGITGTDTQYF
TGTGCCAGCAGCCACGGCCGGGGGATTACTGGCACAGATACGCAGTATTTT
>.|TRBV25-1|TRBD1|TRBJ2-7
CASSESYRGHYEQYF
TGTGCCAGCAGTGAATCCTACAGGGGACACTACGAGCAGTACTTC
>.|TRBV6-5|TRBD1|TRBJ1-2
CASRLGQGGGYTF
TGTGCCAGCAGGCTGGGACAGGGGGGTGGCTACACCTTC
>.|TRBV30|TRBD1|TRBJ1-4
CAWSYGTGSEKLFF
TGTGCCTGGAGTTACGGGACAGGGAGTGAAAAACTGTTTTTT
>.|TRBV11-3|.|TRBJ2-7
CASSAGDEQYF
TGTGCCAGCAGCGCTGGAGACGAGCAGTACTTC
>.|TRBV9|TRBD1|TRBJ1-2
CASSVVDRGGYTF
TGTGCCAGCAGCGTAGTTGACAGGGGAGGCTACACCTTC
>.|TRBV28|TRBD1|TRBJ1-6
CASSRGTGRINSPLHF
TGTGCCAGCAGTCGCGGGACAGGGAGGATTAATTCACCCCTCCACTTT
>once|TRBV2|.|TRBJ1-5
CASSRTENQPQHF
TGTGCCAGCAGCCGGACAGAAAATCAGCCCCAGCATTTT
>.|TRBV30|.|TRBJ2-1
CAWRAARSSYNEQFF
TGTGCCTGGAGAGCGGCTAGAAGCTCCTACAATGAGCAGTTCTTC
>.|TRBV9|.|TRBJ2-1
CASSVGSERWNEQFF
TGTGCCAGCAGCGTAGGGTCGGAGCGGTGGAATGAGCAGTTCTTC
>.|TRBV10-3|TRBD1|TRBJ1-1
CAISELPGTGSNTEAFF
TGTGCCATCAGTGAGTTACCGGGGACAGGGAGTAACACTGAAGCTTTCTTT
>few|TRBV18|TRBD1|TRBJ2-1
CASSLDRGRGNEQFF
TGTGCCAGCTCACTCGACAGGGGTCGCGGCAATGAGCAGTTCTTC
>.|TRBV9|.|TRBJ2-2
CASSVEIRGHLGELFF
TGTGCCAGCAGCGTAGAAATTCGGGGACATCTCGGGGAGCTGTTTTTT